Sequencing of this T cell receptor (beta chain) was carried out in a study of lymphopenia after photon versus proton radiotherapy. The length of the CDR3 is 16 residues. Germline CDR1 reads SSHAT; CDR2 reads FNYEAQ (reference sequence). Of note for this clone: Its antigen remains unidentified. Mismatch with germline at one junction end may stem from a read error.

TCRdb's table, derived via immunoSEQ multiplex PCR, lists solely in-frame clones and lacks some. The profile shows about 65,000 clones, more than 75% of them singletons. Study observations and caveats: Only patients who died were analyzed for survival; proton advantage is unproven. Photon-treated patients lost naive T cells and TCR diversity; proton-treated stayed stable.

The rearrangement uses TRBV7-7 and TRBJ2-1, with D unclear. This clonotype originated in a man older than 75 with esophageal cancer. The sequenced sample was peripheral blood, obtained from a patient treated with proton-based radiotherapy. CDR3 DNA sequence: TGTGCTAGCAGCTCGGGCCCTAGAGGTTCCTACAATGAGCAGTTCTTC. Translated, it gives CASSSGPRGSYNEQFF.